These 6 T cell receptor beta chains share one sample of origin, sequenced in a study of T cells in Graves' hyperthyroidism and ophthalmopathy. Amplification of TCR beta CDR3 regions was performed using RNA transcripts as template. Primed by the HTBI set, a first-round RT-PCR was run on the TCR CDR3. TCRdb redid the calling of the multiplex PCR reads with MiXCR, one entry per CDR3 protein. The repertoire includes some 760,000 distinct CDR3 sequences, 12% to 15% of them detected once, and about 9.4% sits in the top ten. Sequenced: blood. These receptors came from a young woman with Graves' hyperthyroidism.

This clonotype was seen more than once but under ten times. The chain carries TRBV7-2 and TRBJ2-1; 16 nucleotides line up with TRBD2. V lost 5 bases to trimming and J lost 7 bases; unmatched junction nucleotides: 8. Germline CDR1 SGHTA, CDR2 FQGNSA. CDR3 size: 17 residues. The CDR3 loop is CASSRGLAGGRRNEQFF. The CDR3 DNA sequence: TGTGCCAGCAGCCGGGGACTAGCGGGAGGGCGTCGGAATGAGCAGTTCTTC.

This clonotype was seen repeatedly, ten times or more. The genes are TRBV30 and TRBJ2-7; TRBD2 matches at 10 bases. The CDR3 runs 16 residues. Germline trimming cut 0 bases from V and 6 bases from J; bases unmatched to any gene: 11. Germline values: CDR1 GTSNPN, CDR2 SVGIG (reference sequence). In nucleotides, the CDR3 is TGTGCCTGGAGTGTACCGGGACTAGCGCGGGGTGGCGAGCAGTACTTC. It translates to CAWSVPGLARGGEQYF.

This chain uses TRBV5-1 with TRBJ1-5, with D unclear. Germline CDR1 and CDR2: SGHRS and YFSETQ. CDR3 length: 12 amino acids. V lost 3 bases, J lost 4 bases, and 5 bases lay in between. CDR3 in DNA: TGCGCCAGCAGCTACGTAAATCAGCCCCAGCATTTT. Protein product: CASSYVNQPQHF.

This clonotype came up many times. V usage is TRBV7-9 and J usage is TRBJ1-1; D unresolved. The CDR3 has 14 residues. From germline, CDR1 is SEHNR and CDR2 FQNEAQ (reference sequence). The V end was cut by 5 bases, the J end by 2 bases, with 12 bases between. The CDR3 loop reads CASSPETPNTEAFF. CDR3 coding DNA: TGTGCCAGCAGCCCCGAGACACCCAACACTGAAGCTTTCTTT.

In its sample, this clonotype was seen a few times. The chain carries TRBV12-3 or TRBV12-4 and TRBJ1-1; D is ambiguous. The CDR3 has 12 amino acids. V dropped 1 base and J dropped 11 bases, with 11 bases sitting between them. This CDR3 reads CASSLVGRMAFF. CDR3 in DNA: TGTGCCAGCAGTTTAGTGGGTCGGATGGCTTTCTTT.

This clonotype was recorded at least ten times. V gene TRBV7-8 combines with J gene TRBJ2-2, with 7 bases lining up with TRBD2. The V gene end was trimmed by 0 bases and the J gene end by 4 bases; junction bases not matched to a gene: 14. The CDR3 sequence is 19 residues long. Germline V gene sequence: CDR1 SGHVS, CDR2 FQNEAQ. The CDR3: CASSLARTSVFGSTGELFF. In DNA, the CDR3 is TGTGCCAGCAGCTTAGCCCGGACTAGTGTCTTCGGGAGCACCGGGGAGCTGTTTTTT.